The 12 T cell receptor beta chains listed next were all sequenced from one sample in a study of blood T cell repertoires in COVID-19. Only in-frame clones appear in the TCRdb table, and some are missing; sequencing was by immunoSEQ multiplex PCR. The table has 150,000 to 200,000 clones, around 80% seen once. The sample comprised PBMCs or T cells enriched from blood (not recorded which). The receptors were gathered from a woman aged 60-70 years who had recovered from COVID-19.

This sequence joins TRBV5-1 and TRBJ2-7, with D perhaps TRBD1 (6 bases). Trimming removed 2 bases at V and 5 bases at J, with 17 bases between. Germline values: CDR1 SGHRS, CDR2 YFSETQ. The length of the CDR3 is 15 residues. CDR3 bases: TGCGCCAGCAGCTTAGCGGCACAGGGTGGCCACGAGCAGTACTTC. This translates into CASSLAAQGGHEQYF.

The CDR3 reads CSVDPRGDTQYF. The DNA of the CDR3 is TGCAGCGTTGATCCTCGGGGAGATACGCAGTATTTT. The chain recombines TRBV29-1 with TRBJ2-3; TRBD2 might be the D (5 bases). Per the germline V gene, CDR1 is SQVTM and CDR2 is ANQGSEA. V gave up 3 bases and J gave up 5 bases, with 9 bases separating them. This CDR3 spans 12 amino acids.

This clone was seen a handful of times. The chain is built from TRBV5-1 and TRBJ2-7, with D maybe TRBD1 (6 bases). This CDR3 is 11 amino acids long. The V end was cut by 6 bases, the J end by 6 bases, with 10 bases between. Germline V gives CDR1 SGHRS, CDR2 YFSETQ. The CDR3 nucleotides read TGCGCCAGCAAGGGGGAATTCGAGCAGTACTTC. Its protein is CASKGEFEQYF.

The V call is TRBV3-1 (or the pseudogene TRBV3-2), the J call TRBJ1-3, with D tentatively TRBD1 (6 bases). The CDR3 consists of 13 residues. Germline CDR1 is LGHDT and CDR2 is YNNKEL (reference sequence). V lost 4 bases, J lost 6 bases, and 10 bases lay in between. The CDR3 sequence: CASSRQESNTIYF. The DNA of the CDR3 is TGTGCCAGCAGCCGACAGGAGTCAAACACCATATATTTT.

This clone was detected a few times. The rearrangement links TRBV3-1 (or the pseudogene TRBV3-2) to TRBJ2-3; tentatively, D is TRBD1 (6 bases). The CDR3 runs 15 residues. Trimming pared 6 bases from V and 0 bases from J, leaving 13 bases between. The germline gives CDR1 LGHDT, CDR2 YNNKEL (reference sequence). The CDR3 spells CASRSRGSSTDTQYF. The CDR3 coding sequence is TGTGCCAGCAGATCCAGGGGTTCTAGCACAGATACGCAGTATTTT.

This chain links TRBV30 with TRBJ2-6; D gene unclear. The CDR3 runs to 17 residues. In germline, CDR1 is GTSNPN, CDR2 SVGIG (reference sequence). V was pared by 0 bases and J by 0 bases, with 12 bases between. CDR3 region: CAWSVWLGDSGANVLTF. CDR3 DNA sequence: TGTGCCTGGAGTGTTTGGTTGGGCGACTCTGGGGCCAACGTCCTGACTTTC. Full variable domain (remainder filled in from reference TRBV30 and TRBJ2-6): SQTIHQWPATLVQPVGSPLSLECTVEGTSNPNLYWYRQAAGRGLQLLFYSVGIGQISSEVPQNLSASRPQDRQFILSSKKLLLSDSGFYLCAWSVWLGDSGANVLTFGAGSRLTVL.

The chain employs TRBV3-1 (or the pseudogene TRBV3-2) and TRBJ2-3; D is unclear. The ends were cut back, 1 base at V and 4 bases at J, with 12 bases in the middle. The CDR3 contains 15 residues. CDR1 is LGHDT, CDR2 YNNKEL, per germline (reference sequence). Here the CDR3 DNA reads TGTGCCAGCAGCCAAGGGTCTAGGCCTCCAGATACGCAGTATTTT. Residues: CASSQGSRPPDTQYF.

This clone was seen once. The chain is built from TRBV2 and TRBJ2-1; 7 bases are a match to TRBD1. There are 15 residues in the CDR3. CDR1 is SNHLY, CDR2 FYNNEI, per germline. The V segment lost 6 bases and the J segment 7 bases; nucleotides outside the gene matches: 12. CDR3 sequence (DNA): TGTGCCAGCAGGGCTGACAGGGCCCTTAAGAATGAGCAGTTCTTC. This gives the protein CASRADRALKNEQFF.

The rearrangement links TRBV5-1 to TRBJ1-3, with a weak D call TRBD1 (5 bases). The germline V gene encodes CDR1 SGHRS and CDR2 YFSETQ. The V end was cut by 5 bases, the J end by 4 bases, with 13 bases between. The CDR3 sequence is 14 residues long. CDR3 amino acids: CASSSGAGGNTIYF. DNA for the CDR3: TGCGCCAGCAGTTCTGGGGCCGGGGGAAACACCATATATTTT.

For this clone: The junction and the germline gene differ at one end; a read error may be behind it. The chain employs TRBV15 and TRBJ2-7, with 8 bases aligning to TRBD1. Germline assignment: CDR1 LNHNV and CDR2 YYDKDF (reference sequence). CDR3 length equals 16 residues. DNA of the CDR3: TGTGCCACCAGCGGAGATTGGACAGGGAAGGGCTACGAGCAGTACTTC. It codes for CATSGDWTGKGYEQYF.

V and J are TRBV5-1 and TRBJ2-1; 8 bases align to TRBD1. CDR3 size: 15 residues. After removal of 4 bases from V and 4 bases from J, the junction contained 7 bases not matched to a gene. Per germline, CDR1 SGHRS and CDR2 YFSETQ. The CDR3 bases are TGCGCCAGCAGCCCCACGACAGGGGTGTACAATGAGCAGTTCTTC. Protein product: CASSPTTGVYNEQFF.

J is TRBJ1-1 and V is TRBV18; D is undetermined. Trimming pared 0 bases from V and 11 bases from J, leaving 19 bases between. CDR1 and CDR2 (germline): KGHSH, LQKENI. CDR3 length: 15 residues. CDR3 protein: CASSPPSEGGSRAFF. The CDR3 region has the DNA TGTGCCAGCTCACCACCGTCCGAGGGTGGATCTCGTGCTTTCTTT. The variable domain in full, with the rest retrieved from reference TRBV18 and TRBJ1-1, is NAGVMQNPRHLVRRRGQEARLRCSPMKGHSHVYWYRQLPEEGLKFMVYLQKENIIDESGMPKERFSAEFPKEGPSILRIQQVVRGDSAAYFCASSPPSEGGSRAFFGQGTRLTVV.